This T cell receptor (beta chain) was sequenced during a study of neurological immune-mediated disorders. The study, taken as a whole, reports: HTLV-1-associated myelopathy led in TCR clonal expansion, while multiple sclerosis ranked lowest, below healthy controls.

PBMCs stored at -80 C, 2 million in total, were the source of the unsorted libraries. TCRdb redid the calling of the 5' RACE reads with MiXCR, one entry per CDR3 protein. The profile shows tens of thousands of distinct CDR3 sequences, 10% to 15% of them singletons. The CDR3 length is 14 residues. V dropped 6 bases and J dropped 0 bases, with 11 bases sitting between them. Germline V CDR1 and CDR2: MNHEY, SVGAGI. This clonotype came up many times. As yet, its antigen is unknown. J is TRBJ1-1 and V is TRBV6-5; maybe TRBD1 (5 bases). The sequenced sample was PBMCs. This receptor was obtained from a female donor in good health. The CDR3 coding sequence is TGTGCCAGCAGCAGGGTTTATATGAACACTGAAGCTTTCTTT. Protein product: CASSRVYMNTEAFF.